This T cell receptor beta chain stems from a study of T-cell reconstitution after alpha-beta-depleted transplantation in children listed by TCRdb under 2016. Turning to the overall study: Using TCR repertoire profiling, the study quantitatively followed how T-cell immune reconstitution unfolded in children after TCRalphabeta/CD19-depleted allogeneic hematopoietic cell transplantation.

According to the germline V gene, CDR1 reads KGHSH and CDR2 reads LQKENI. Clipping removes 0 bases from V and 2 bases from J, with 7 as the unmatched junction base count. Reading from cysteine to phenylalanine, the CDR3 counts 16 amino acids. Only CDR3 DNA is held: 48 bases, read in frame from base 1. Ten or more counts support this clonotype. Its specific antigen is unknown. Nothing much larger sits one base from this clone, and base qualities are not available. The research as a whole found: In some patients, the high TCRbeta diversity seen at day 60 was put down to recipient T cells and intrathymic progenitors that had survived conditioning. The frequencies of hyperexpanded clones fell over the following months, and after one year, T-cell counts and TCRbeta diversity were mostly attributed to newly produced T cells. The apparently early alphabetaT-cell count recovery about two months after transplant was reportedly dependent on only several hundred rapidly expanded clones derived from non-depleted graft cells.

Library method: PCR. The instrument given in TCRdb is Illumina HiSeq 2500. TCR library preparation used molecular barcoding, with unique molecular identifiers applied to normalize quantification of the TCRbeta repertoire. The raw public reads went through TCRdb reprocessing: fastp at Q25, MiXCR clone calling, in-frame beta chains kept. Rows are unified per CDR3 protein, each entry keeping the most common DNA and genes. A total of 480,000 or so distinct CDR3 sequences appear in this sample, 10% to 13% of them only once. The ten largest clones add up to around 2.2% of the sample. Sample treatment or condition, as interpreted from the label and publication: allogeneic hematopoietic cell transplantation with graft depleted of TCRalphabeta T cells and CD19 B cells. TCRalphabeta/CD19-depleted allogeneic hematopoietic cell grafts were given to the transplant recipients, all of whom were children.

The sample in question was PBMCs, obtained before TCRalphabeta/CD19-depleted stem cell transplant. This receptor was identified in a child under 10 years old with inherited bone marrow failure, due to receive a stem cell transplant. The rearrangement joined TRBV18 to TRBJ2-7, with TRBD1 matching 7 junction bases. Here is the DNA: TGTGCCAGCTCACCACCAGGGGCAGGGGGTCCCTACGAGCAGTACTTC. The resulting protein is CASSPPGAGGPYEQYF.